These T cell receptor beta chains were read from a single sample in a study of blood T cell repertoires in COVID-19. Measured with immunoSEQ multiplex PCR; TCRdb has only the in-frame clones, and not every one. The sample shows some 130,000 clones, approximately 85% of them seen only once. Input material: peripheral blood. The origin of the receptors is a human donor in a cohort sampled during active COVID-19. The CDR3 runs from the conserved cysteine through the conserved F or W. A D gene is named only where the DNA matches it firmly. The size entry is marked missing in some rows and otherwise reads once, few, many or a size class.

d_gene,v_gene,j_gene,abundance,CDR3nt,CDR3aa
.,TRBV12-3/TRBV12-4,TRBJ2-7,.,TGTGCCAGCACCCCCGGCGGCTACGAGCAGTACTTC,CASTPGGYEQYF
.,TRBV2,TRBJ2-3,.,TGTGCCAGCAGCCCAGGGCCTAGCGCAGTCACAGATACGCAGTATTTT,CASSPGPSAVTDTQYF
.,TRBV4-1,TRBJ2-3,.,TGCGCCAGCAGCCAAGAGAGTACGGATACGCAGTATTTT,CASSQESTDTQYF
.,TRBV4-3,TRBJ1-4,.,TGCGCCAGCAGCCAAGATGGCGCGGGGGGTGAAAAACTGTTTTTT,CASSQDGAGGEKLFF
TRBD2,TRBV19,TRBJ2-1,.,TGTGCCAGTAGCCCCGGACTAGCAACGGATGAGCAGTTCTTC,CASSPGLATDEQFF
.,TRBV6-6,TRBJ1-4,.,TGTGCCACCGGGACAACCGCTAATGAAAAACTGTTTTTT,CATGTTANEKLFF
.,TRBV29-1,TRBJ1-2,.,TGCAGCGTTGATTACCTCGCGGGCAATGGCTACACCTTC,CSVDYLAGNGYTF
TRBD1,TRBV2,TRBJ2-3,few,TGTGCCAGCAGTGGCCGGGACAGGGGCACAGATACGCAGTATTTT,CASSGRDRGTDTQYF
.,TRBV7-3,TRBJ2-3,.,TGTGCCAGCGCTAGGGGGAGCGGAGCAAGCACAGATACGCAGTATTTT,CASARGSGASTDTQYF
.,TRBV14,TRBJ1-2,.,TGTGCCAGCAGCCTCGACAGAGCTAACTATGGCTACACCTTC,CASSLDRANYGYTF
TRBD1,TRBV3-1/TRBV3-2,TRBJ2-1,.,TGTGCCAGCAGCCATCAGGACAGGTACAATGAGCAGTTCTTC,CASSHQDRYNEQFF
.,TRBV5-8,TRBJ2-7,many,TGTGCCAGCAGCTTGGGCGGTGCAGGGACAAGCGAGCAGTACTTC,CASSLGGAGTSEQYF
TRBD1,TRBV30,TRBJ1-5,.,TGTGCCTGGAGTGTACAGGCAGGGGGACAGCCCCAGCATTTT,CAWSVQAGGQPQHF